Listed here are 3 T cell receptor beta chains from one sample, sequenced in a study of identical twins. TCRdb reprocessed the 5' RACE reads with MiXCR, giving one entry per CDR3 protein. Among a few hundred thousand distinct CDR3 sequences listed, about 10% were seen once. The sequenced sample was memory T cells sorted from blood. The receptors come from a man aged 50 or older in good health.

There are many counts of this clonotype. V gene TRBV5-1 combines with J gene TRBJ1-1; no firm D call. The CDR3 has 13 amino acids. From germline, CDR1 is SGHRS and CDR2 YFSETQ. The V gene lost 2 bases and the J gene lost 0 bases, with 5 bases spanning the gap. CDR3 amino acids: CASSFQVNTEAFF. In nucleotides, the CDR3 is TGCGCCAGCAGCTTCCAGGTGAACACTGAAGCTTTCTTT.

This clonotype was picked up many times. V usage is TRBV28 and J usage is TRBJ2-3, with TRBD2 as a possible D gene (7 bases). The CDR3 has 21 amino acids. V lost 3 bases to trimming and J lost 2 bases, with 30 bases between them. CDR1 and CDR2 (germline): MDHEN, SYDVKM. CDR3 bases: TGTGCCAGCAGTTTGGGCCCTCAGAGGGGGGGTCCACAGACGTCCACAGATACGCAGTATTTT. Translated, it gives CASSLGPQRGGPQTSTDTQYF.

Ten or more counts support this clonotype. The CDR3 reads CASSYHHSYEQYF. DNA for the CDR3: TGTGCCAGCAGTTACCACCACTCCTACGAGCAGTACTTC. V and J are TRBV6-2 or TRBV6-3 and TRBJ2-7; D remains unclear. The V end was cut by 2 bases, the J end by 0 bases, with 5 bases between. CDR3 size: 13 residues. Germline V gene sequence: CDR1 MNHEY, CDR2 SVGEGT.